Listed here are 19 T cell receptor beta chains from one sample, sequenced in a study of TIL therapy for anti-PD-1-resistant metastatic lung cancer. Time point in this sample: pre-treatment sample, taken before nivolumab and TIL therapy. The libraries were made with immunoSEQ v3. Here immunoSEQ multiplex PCR was the method, and the copy in TCRdb shows in-frame clones only, minus some. The table includes approximately 15,000 clones, approximately 85% detected once. Sequencing used blood, obtained at baseline. These receptors all stem from a person aged 25-85 years with non-small cell lung cancer.

The sample holds a few counts of this clone. The V gene is TRBV28, the J gene TRBJ1-5; weak D call: TRBD1 (5 bases). Per germline, CDR1 MDHEN and CDR2 SYDVKM. The length of the CDR3 is 13 residues. V was trimmed by 4 bases and J by 3 bases, leaving 7 bases between them. The CDR3 loop is CASSSGLNQPQHF. The CDR3 DNA sequence: TGTGCCAGCAGTTCAGGGCTCAATCAGCCCCAGCATTTT. Looking up the rest from reference TRBV28 and TRBJ1-5 gives the full variable domain: DVKVTQSSRYLVKRTGEKVFLECVQDMDHENMFWYRQDPGLGLRLIYFSYDVKMKEKGDIPEGYSVSREKKERFSLILESASTNQTSMYLCASSSGLNQPQHFGDGTRLSIL.

The chain uses TRBV2 and TRBJ2-7; 8 bases agree with TRBD2. The CDR3 loop spans 15 amino acids. V lost 7 bases and J lost 0; bases outside the gene matches: 8. CDR1 SNHLY and CDR2 FYNNEI come from the germline V gene. CDR3 in DNA: TGTGCCAGCAACTCTGCGGGAGGTAGCTCCTACGAGCAGTACGTC. Translating it yields CASNSAGGSSYEQYV.

The V call is TRBV19, the J call TRBJ2-1; 10 nucleotides agree with TRBD1. Unmatched junction bases numbered 5, after V lost 4 bases and J lost 2 bases. The CDR3 totals 16 residues. The germline gives CDR1 LNHDA, CDR2 SQIVND (reference sequence). CDR3 nucleotides: TGTGCCAGTAGTACGGGGACAGGGGCCCCCTACAATGAGCAGTTCTTC. This translates into CASSTGTGAPYNEQFF.

The genes are TRBV18 and TRBJ1-1; D gene uncertain. CDR1 KGHSH and CDR2 LQKENI come from the germline V gene. The V and J ends lost 4 bases and 1 base respectively, with 13 bases between them. This CDR3 has 15 residues. This chain's CDR3 is CASSRMNTANTEAFF. The DNA of the CDR3 is TGTGCCAGCTCACGAATGAATACGGCGAACACTGAAGCTTTCTTT.

This chain connects TRBV19 to TRBJ1-4, with 10 bases lining up with TRBD1. The CDR3 sequence is 16 residues long. CDR1 and CDR2 from the germline V gene are LNHDA and SQIVND (reference sequence). J lost 2 bases, V lost 6 bases, and 6 bases had no gene match. The CDR3 sequence is CASRRQGASTNEKLFF. Written as DNA, the CDR3 is TGTGCCAGTAGAAGACAGGGGGCTTCGACTAATGAAAAACTGTTTTTT.

This sequence joins TRBV7-9 and TRBJ1-5; 9 bases agree with TRBD1. There are 13 residues in the CDR3. The V gene's germline CDR1 is SEHNR and CDR2 FQNEAQ (reference sequence). V trimming: 6 bases; J trimming: 7 bases; junction bases outside the gene matches: 4. DNA for the CDR3: TGTGCCAGCAGTGGACAGGGGACACAGCCCCAGCATTTT. The encoded protein is CASSGQGTQPQHF. The complete variable domain, with remaining parts taken from reference TRBV7-9 and TRBJ1-5, reads DTGVSQNPRHKITKRGQNVTFRCDPISEHNRLYWYRQTLGQGPEFLTYFQNEAQLEKSRLLSDRFSAERPKGSFSTLEIQRTEQGDSAMYLCASSGQGTQPQHFGDGTRLSIL.

Only a few counts were recorded for this clone. The CDR3 DNA sequence: TGCGCCAGCAGTCAATGGGCCCTAGGGCAATCTCAGCCCCAGCATTTT. Translation gives CASSQWALGQSQPQHF. V usage is TRBV23-1 and J usage is TRBJ1-5; D call uncertain. TRBV23-1 is annotated as an ORF whose role is uncertain. The germline V and J ends were trimmed by 1 base and 6 bases, with 16 bases remaining between them. The CDR3 is made up of 16 amino acids.

CDR3 bases: TGTGCCAGCAGTCTCACGAACACCGGGGAGCTGTTTTTT. This sequence encodes CASSLTNTGELFF. The V and J genes are TRBV6-6 and TRBJ2-2; D is unclear. The CDR3 length is 13 residues. V shed 5 bases and J shed 0 bases, with 4 bases lying between them. From germline, CDR1 is MNHNY and CDR2 SVGAGI (reference sequence).

The V and J genes are TRBV7-9 and TRBJ2-1; weak D call: TRBD1 (5 bases). The germline V gene encodes CDR1 SEHNR and CDR2 FQNEAQ (reference sequence). CDR3 length: 16 amino acids. Trimming shortened V by 5 bases and J by 0 bases, and 14 bases separated the two germline ends. The CDR3 nucleotides read TGTGCCAGCAGCAGCATGGGGCCCCGCTCCTACAATGAGCAGTTCTTC. The encoded protein is CASSSMGPRSYNEQFF.

The rearrangement links TRBV25-1 to TRBJ1-2, with 12 bases aligning to TRBD1. Germline CDR1 is MGHDK and CDR2 is SYGVNS. V trimming: 3 bases; J trimming: 7 bases; junction bases outside the gene matches: 12. CDR3 size: 17 residues. CDR3 bases: TGTGCCAGCAGTGACCCTGGGGGACAGGGGGCGTATGGTGGCTACACCTTC. This sequence encodes CASSDPGGQGAYGGYTF.

The genes are TRBV30 and TRBJ1-2; D is unclear. The CDR3 spans 12 residues. Deletions cut 4 bases from V and 2 bases from J, with 8 bases between. The germline gives CDR1 GTSNPN, CDR2 SVGIG (reference sequence). The CDR3 protein is CAWTYSNYGYTF. Here the CDR3 DNA reads TGTGCCTGGACGTACAGCAACTATGGCTACACCTTC.

The rearrangement uses TRBV6-6 and TRBJ1-1; 7 bases line up with TRBD1. The CDR3 runs to 14 residues. The ends lost 7 bases at V and 7 bases at J; junction bases unmatched: 12. Per the germline V gene, CDR1 is MNHNY and CDR2 is SVGAGI (reference sequence). The CDR3 sequence is CASISQGTIHEAFF. The CDR3 DNA reads TGTGCCAGCATCTCACAGGGGACCATACATGAAGCTTTCTTT.

The rearrangement uses TRBV19 and TRBJ2-1; 9 bases match TRBD2. The ends lost 5 bases at V and 7 bases at J; junction bases unmatched: 9. CDR1 and CDR2 from the germline V gene are LNHDA and SQIVND (reference sequence). The CDR3 covers 15 residues. This CDR3 reads CASSGGLARRNEQFF. The CDR3 DNA sequence: TGTGCCAGTAGTGGGGGACTAGCTAGAAGGAATGAGCAGTTCTTC.

The rearrangement joins TRBV6-5 to TRBJ1-5; TRBD1 might be the D (6 bases). Between the trimmed V and J ends, which lost 6 bases and 1 base, there was a span of 10 bases. Looked up from germline, CDR1 is MNHEY and CDR2 is SVGAGI. The CDR3 contains 14 residues. CDR3 in DNA: TGTGCCAGCAGAAAAGACAGGAGCAATCAGCCCCAGCATTTT. Amino acids: CASRKDRSNQPQHF.

This clone was observed once. Germline is not matched at one junction end, which may reflect a read error. This rearrangement joins TRBV5-4 to TRBJ2-7; weak D call: TRBD1 (5 bases). There are 14 residues in the CDR3. Germline loops: CDR1 SGHNT, CDR2 YYREEE (reference sequence). The CDR3 reads CASSQDQGWYEQYF. CDR3 in DNA: TGCGCCAGCAGCCAAGATCAGGGATGGTACGAGCAGTACTTC.

The CDR3 region has the DNA TGTGCCAGCGGACAGGGGAGGGTCCCCCAGCATTTT. This gives the protein CASGQGRVPQHF. The chain recombines TRBV19 with TRBJ1-5; 9 bases are shared with TRBD1. CDR1 is LNHDA, CDR2 SQIVND, per germline (reference sequence). The V segment lost 9 bases and the J segment 10 bases; nucleotides outside the gene matches: 7. This CDR3 has 12 amino acids.

This clone showed up just once. J is TRBJ2-7 and V is TRBV27; the match to TRBD1 covers 7 bases. Trimming removed 3 bases from V and 0 bases from J; junction bases left unmatched: 8. The CDR3 has 16 residues. Germline V gives CDR1 MNHEY, CDR2 SMNVEV (reference sequence). The chain's CDR3 is CASSFRYAGGSYEQYF. CDR3 nucleotide sequence: TGTGCCAGCAGTTTTCGGTATGCAGGGGGCTCCTACGAGCAGTACTTC.

This chain connects TRBV5-5 to TRBJ1-4; D ambiguous. CDR3 length: 17 residues. V was pared by 5 bases and J by 0 bases, with 17 bases between. In germline, CDR1 is SGHKS, CDR2 YYEKEE (reference sequence). The chain's CDR3 is CASRGTIKIPTNEKLFF. Here the CDR3 DNA reads TGTGCCAGCAGGGGCACAATCAAGATCCCAACTAATGAAAAACTGTTTTTT.

This clone came up once. The chain combines TRBV30 with TRBJ2-1; perhaps TRBD2 as D (5 bases). This CDR3 region has 15 residues. Deletions cut 3 bases from V and 6 bases from J, with 18 bases between. Germline V CDR1 and CDR2: GTSNPN, SVGIG (reference sequence). CDR3 protein: CAWSWGIGGTNEQFF. CDR3 coding DNA: TGTGCCTGGAGCTGGGGAATTGGAGGTACCAATGAGCAGTTCTTC.